This is a list of T cell receptor beta chains from one sample in a study of OX40 agonist ivuxolimab in advanced cancers. Profiling relied on immunoSEQ multiplex PCR, and the TCRdb table lists in-frame clones only, not all of them. Of about 42,000 clones listed, more than 70% are singletons. The sequenced sample was CD4+ or CD8+ T cells sorted from blood, obtained in a trial of the OX40 agonist ivuxolimab. The receptors shown here come from an adult with an advanced solid tumor such as melanoma, head and neck, liver or kidney cancer. CDR3s include the opening cysteine and the closing phenylalanine or tryptophan. A D gene is named only where the DNA matches it firmly. Clone size is given for some rows only: seen once, a few or many times, or a class if the clone is expanded.

clone_size	v_call	d_call	j_call	cdr3_nt	cdr3_aa
NA	TRBV11-1	TRBD1	TRBJ2-3	TGTGCCAGCAGCTTAGCGGACAGGGAGATTACAGATACGCAGTATTTT	CASSLADREITDTQYF
NA	TRBV5-4	TRBD1	TRBJ2-3	TGTGCCAGCAGCCCGCAGACAGGGGGCCGAGATACGCAGTATTTT	CASSPQTGGRDTQYF
NA	TRBV9	TRBD1	TRBJ1-5	TGTGCCAGCAGCGAGACAGGGTATCAGCCCCAGCATTTT	CASSETGYQPQHF
NA	TRBV28	NA	TRBJ2-5	TGTGCCAGCAGTTTCCTAGAAGGACCTGGGGAGACCCAGTACTTC	CASSFLEGPGETQYF
NA	TRBV7-5	NA	TRBJ2-7	TGTGCCAGCAGTCTCGGTAGGGGGTACGAGCAGTACTTC	CASSLGRGYEQYF
NA	TRBV28	NA	TRBJ1-5	TGTGCCAGCAGGGAGGGGCAGCACGATCAGCCCCAGCATTTT	CASREGQHDQPQHF
NA	TRBV11-3	TRBD1	TRBJ2-3	TGTGCCAGCAGCTTAGGAGGACAGGGAACAGATACGCAGTATTTT	CASSLGGQGTDTQYF
NA	TRBV4-3	TRBD1	TRBJ1-2	TGCGCCAGCAGCCAGGACAGGGGGTCTTATGGCTACACCTTC	CASSQDRGSYGYTF
NA	TRBV4-3	NA	TRBJ2-1	TGCGCCAGCAGCCAAGAGAACGTAGGGGGCAATGAGCAGTTCTTC	CASSQENVGGNEQFF
NA	TRBV13	NA	TRBJ1-1	TGTGCCAGCAGCCTTCCCAGGGGAGGTCGGACTGAAGCTTTCTTT	CASSLPRGGRTEAFF
NA	TRBV28	NA	TRBJ1-6	TGTGCCAGCAGTTCAACGGGGTATAATTCACCCCTCCACTTT	CASSSTGYNSPLHF
NA	TRBV19	NA	TRBJ2-7	TGTGCCAGTAGTATGGGGCTGGGGTCCTACGAGCAGTACTTC	CASSMGLGSYEQYF
NA	TRBV7-2	TRBD1	TRBJ1-5	TGTGCCAGCAGCTTCGACAGGGTCATTGGTCAGCCCCAGCATTTT	CASSFDRVIGQPQHF
once	TRBV28	NA	TRBJ1-1	TGTGCCAGCAGTTTAGGCAGGAACACTGAAGCTTTCTTT	CASSLGRNTEAFF